One T cell receptor (beta chain) is described in this entry. This CDR3 region has 15 residues. The germline gives CDR1 MNHEY, CDR2 SVGAGI. Trimming shortened V by 6 bases and J by 2 bases, and 14 bases separated the two germline ends. This entry comes from a study of OX40 agonist ivuxolimab in advanced cancers. Here immunoSEQ multiplex PCR was the method, and the copy in TCRdb shows in-frame clones only, minus some. This repertoire shows about 25,000 clones, 80% to 90% found once; its top ten account for roughly 42%. This TCR was recovered from an adult with an advanced solid tumor such as melanoma, head and neck, liver or kidney cancer. Material: CD4+ or CD8+ T cells sorted from blood, obtained in a trial of the OX40 agonist ivuxolimab. The genes are TRBV6-5 and TRBJ2-1; D is perhaps TRBD1 (8 bases). Written as DNA, the CDR3 is TGTGCCAGCAGGGGGGGGACAGGAACCTACAATGAGCAGTTCTTC. Encoded protein: CASRGGTGTYNEQFF.